Listed below are T cell receptor beta chains from one sample, sequenced in a study of blood T cell repertoires in COVID-19. Profiling relied on immunoSEQ multiplex PCR, and the TCRdb table lists in-frame clones only, not all of them. This table has about 12,000 clones, about three quarters appearing once. Sequenced material: peripheral blood. The receptors stem from a man in his sixties with COVID-19, enrolled during active disease. Both conserved end residues are part of each CDR3. The D gene is left open where the match is weak. Where a row states a size, it is once, few, many or the class of an expanded clone; other rows omit it.

v_gene: TRBV3-1/TRBV3-2; j_gene: TRBJ1-6; d_gene: NA; abundance: NA; CDR3nt: TGTGCCAGCAGCGCTTTGTTTCCCTTCATACATCATAATTCACCCCTCCACTTT; CDR3aa: CASSALFPFIHHNSPLHF
v_gene: TRBV24-1; j_gene: TRBJ1-5; d_gene: NA; abundance: NA; CDR3nt: TGTGCCACCAGTGATCCTGGGGCATCGGGCAATCAGCCCCAGCATTTT; CDR3aa: CATSDPGASGNQPQHF
v_gene: TRBV28; j_gene: TRBJ2-3; d_gene: TRBD2; abundance: medium-sized; CDR3nt: TGTGCCAGCAGTTTCCTTAGCGGGACAGATACGCAGTATTTT; CDR3aa: CASSFLSGTDTQYF
v_gene: TRBV3-1/TRBV3-2; j_gene: TRBJ1-2; d_gene: TRBD1; abundance: NA; CDR3nt: TGTGCCAGCAGCCGACAGGGGGCGTGGGATGGCTACACCTTC; CDR3aa: CASSRQGAWDGYTF
v_gene: TRBV5-8; j_gene: TRBJ1-2; d_gene: NA; abundance: NA; CDR3nt: TGTGCCAGCTCACTCCCCGGGAGGATGGATGGCTACACCTTC; CDR3aa: CASSLPGRMDGYTF
v_gene: TRBV29-1; j_gene: TRBJ1-2; d_gene: NA; abundance: once; CDR3nt: TGCAGCGTTGTGACGGGGGTCTATGGCTACACCTTC; CDR3aa: CSVVTGVYGYTF
v_gene: TRBV5-6; j_gene: TRBJ2-1; d_gene: NA; abundance: NA; CDR3nt: TGTGCCAGCAGCTTGGCTCAGGGGGGATACAATGAGCAGTTCTTC; CDR3aa: CASSLAQGGYNEQFF
v_gene: TRBV19; j_gene: TRBJ2-4; d_gene: NA; abundance: NA; CDR3nt: TGTGCCAGTAGTAGTGGACTATCTCTAGCCAAAAACATTCAGTACTTC; CDR3aa: CASSSGLSLAKNIQYF
v_gene: TRBV5-1; j_gene: TRBJ2-5; d_gene: NA; abundance: NA; CDR3nt: TGCGCCAGCAGCCCGGAGGGGGGGTACCAAGAGACCCAGTACTTC; CDR3aa: CASSPEGGYQETQYF
v_gene: TRBV4-3; j_gene: TRBJ1-4; d_gene: NA; abundance: NA; CDR3nt: TGCGCCAGCAGCCAAGGCCAGGGAATTGAAAAACTGTTTTTT; CDR3aa: CASSQGQGIEKLFF
v_gene: TRBV28; j_gene: TRBJ1-3; d_gene: NA; abundance: NA; CDR3nt: TGTGCCAGCAGTGAGGGACAAGCCTACTCTGGAAACACCATATATTTT; CDR3aa: CASSEGQAYSGNTIYF
v_gene: TRBV2; j_gene: TRBJ1-1; d_gene: NA; abundance: NA; CDR3nt: TGTGCCAGCAGTCCACAGGGAGGGGGGAACACTGAAGCTTTCTTT; CDR3aa: CASSPQGGGNTEAFF
v_gene: TRBV14; j_gene: TRBJ2-7; d_gene: TRBD1; abundance: NA; CDR3nt: TGTGCCAGCAGCCACCTAGGACAGGAGCGCTACGAGCAGTACTTC; CDR3aa: CASSHLGQERYEQYF
v_gene: TRBV15; j_gene: TRBJ1-1; d_gene: NA; abundance: few; CDR3nt: TGTGCCACCTTGGGTTCAGGGGTTTTCACTGAAGCTTTCTTT; CDR3aa: CATLGSGVFTEAFF
v_gene: TRBV2; j_gene: TRBJ1-2; d_gene: NA; abundance: NA; CDR3nt: TGTGCCAGCAGACCGAGGGCAGGCTATGGCTACACCTTC; CDR3aa: CASRPRAGYGYTF
v_gene: TRBV25-1; j_gene: TRBJ2-2; d_gene: TRBD1; abundance: NA; CDR3nt: TGTGCCAGCAGTGAAGACAGGGGGCTAACCGGGGAGCTGTTTTTT; CDR3aa: CASSEDRGLTGELFF
v_gene: TRBV10-3; j_gene: TRBJ1-2; d_gene: TRBD1; abundance: once; CDR3nt: TGTGCCATCCCTACAGGGGGAGACCCAAACTATGGCTACACCTTC; CDR3aa: CAIPTGGDPNYGYTF
v_gene: TRBV27; j_gene: TRBJ1-1; d_gene: TRBD1; abundance: few; CDR3nt: TGTGCCAGCAAAATCGGACAGGGAGCTTTAATGAACACTGAAGCTTTCTTT; CDR3aa: CASKIGQGALMNTEAFF
v_gene: TRBV5-1; j_gene: TRBJ1-4; d_gene: NA; abundance: NA; CDR3nt: TGCGCCAGCAGTTCACAGGGATCTATGGATGAAAAACTGTTTTTT; CDR3aa: CASSSQGSMDEKLFF
v_gene: TRBV2; j_gene: TRBJ2-7; d_gene: TRBD1; abundance: NA; CDR3nt: TGTGCCAGCAGTGAAGAGGGGACAGGGGTCCACGAGCAGTACTTC; CDR3aa: CASSEEGTGVHEQYF
v_gene: TRBV5-1; j_gene: TRBJ2-1; d_gene: TRBD1; abundance: NA; CDR3nt: TGCGCCAGCAGCCCCCGGGACAGGAGGACCTACAATGAGCAGTTCTTC; CDR3aa: CASSPRDRRTYNEQFF
v_gene: TRBV27; j_gene: TRBJ1-1; d_gene: TRBD1; abundance: NA; CDR3nt: TGTGCCAGCAGTTTGCGAGAGGGACAGGGGTTTGAAGCTTTCTTT; CDR3aa: CASSLREGQGFEAFF
v_gene: TRBV5-4; j_gene: TRBJ2-5; d_gene: TRBD2; abundance: NA; CDR3nt: TGTGCCAGCAGCCCAGGGGTACGGGCTAGCGGGGGACAAGAGACCCAGTACTTC; CDR3aa: CASSPGVRASGGQETQYF
v_gene: TRBV5-8; j_gene: TRBJ2-7; d_gene: TRBD1; abundance: NA; CDR3nt: TGTGCCAGCAGCTCCAGGGGACAGGGATCCTACGAGCAGTACTTC; CDR3aa: CASSSRGQGSYEQYF
v_gene: TRBV15; j_gene: TRBJ1-6; d_gene: NA; abundance: NA; CDR3nt: TGTGCCACCAGCAGAGATTCCAGGGGAGTGGGTAATTCACCCCTCCACTTT; CDR3aa: CATSRDSRGVGNSPLHF
v_gene: TRBV2; j_gene: TRBJ2-4; d_gene: TRBD1; abundance: NA; CDR3nt: TGTGCCAGCAGTACAGGGGGAAGGAACATTCAGTACTTC; CDR3aa: CASSTGGRNIQYF
v_gene: TRBV7-9; j_gene: TRBJ1-4; d_gene: NA; abundance: NA; CDR3nt: TGTGCCAGCAGCTTAAGCAGGGCTAATGAAAAACTGTTTTTT; CDR3aa: CASSLSRANEKLFF
v_gene: TRBV18; j_gene: TRBJ1-2; d_gene: NA; abundance: once; CDR3nt: TGTGCCAGCTCACCACCCTCCGGGGGAGGCTATGGCTACACCTTC; CDR3aa: CASSPPSGGGYGYTF
v_gene: TRBV10-3; j_gene: TRBJ2-7; d_gene: TRBD1; abundance: few; CDR3nt: TGTGCCAGCAAGGGACAGGGGTCCTACGAGCAGTACTTC; CDR3aa: CASKGQGSYEQYF
v_gene: TRBV19; j_gene: TRBJ1-5; d_gene: TRBD1; abundance: NA; CDR3nt: TGTGCCAGTAAGGGGGCCCCGTTCCAGCCCCAGCATTTT; CDR3aa: CASKGAPFQPQHF
v_gene: TRBV12-5; j_gene: TRBJ2-1; d_gene: NA; abundance: NA; CDR3nt: TGTGCTAGTGGTTTAGGGGCGGGACAGAAAATCGAGCAGTTCTTC; CDR3aa: CASGLGAGQKIEQFF
v_gene: TRBV7-2; j_gene: TRBJ2-5; d_gene: NA; abundance: few; CDR3nt: TGTGCCAGCAGCTTAAACAGGGATGAGACCCAGTACTTC; CDR3aa: CASSLNRDETQYF
v_gene: TRBV19; j_gene: TRBJ2-6; d_gene: TRBD2; abundance: NA; CDR3nt: TGTGCCAGGAGGGACCTCGGACTATCGGCTAGCGGGAGTTCTGGGGCCAACGTCCTGACTTTC; CDR3aa: CARRDLGLSASGSSGANVLTF
v_gene: TRBV5-6; j_gene: TRBJ2-7; d_gene: TRBD1; abundance: NA; CDR3nt: TGTGCCAGCAGTTCCTCCGGACAGGGTTCCGAGCAGTACTTC; CDR3aa: CASSSSGQGSEQYF
v_gene: TRBV28; j_gene: TRBJ1-5; d_gene: NA; abundance: few; CDR3nt: TGTGCCAGCAGTCGTCGATCGGGGAGACAGCCCCAGCATTTT; CDR3aa: CASSRRSGRQPQHF
v_gene: TRBV6-6; j_gene: TRBJ1-5; d_gene: NA; abundance: NA; CDR3nt: TGTGCCAGCGTGGCCCCGGGGTCTAGCAATCAGCCCCAGCATTTT; CDR3aa: CASVAPGSSNQPQHF
v_gene: TRBV28; j_gene: TRBJ2-3; d_gene: TRBD2; abundance: NA; CDR3nt: TGTGCCAGTTCTAGCGGGGGCGAAGATACGCAGTATTTT; CDR3aa: CASSSGGEDTQYF
v_gene: TRBV6-1; j_gene: TRBJ1-1; d_gene: NA; abundance: NA; CDR3nt: TGTGCCAGCAGTGAATCTCTGTGGAACACTGAAGCTTTCTTT; CDR3aa: CASSESLWNTEAFF
v_gene: TRBV6-2/TRBV6-3; j_gene: TRBJ2-5; d_gene: NA; abundance: NA; CDR3nt: TGTGCCAGCAGCCCCCAGCGGAAGACCCAGTACTTC; CDR3aa: CASSPQRKTQYF
v_gene: TRBV9; j_gene: TRBJ1-2; d_gene: NA; abundance: NA; CDR3nt: TGTGCCAGCAGCCCCGGGACGGGAGCTAACTATGGCTACACCTTC; CDR3aa: CASSPGTGANYGYTF
v_gene: TRBV4-3; j_gene: TRBJ1-1; d_gene: TRBD1; abundance: NA; CDR3nt: TGCGCCAGCAGCCAAGATAACAGGGGGAGCACTGAAGCTTTCTTT; CDR3aa: CASSQDNRGSTEAFF
v_gene: TRBV6-6; j_gene: TRBJ2-7; d_gene: NA; abundance: few; CDR3nt: TGTGCCAGCAGTTACTCGTTGAGGGTTTTGGACGAGCAGTACTTC; CDR3aa: CASSYSLRVLDEQYF
v_gene: TRBV28; j_gene: TRBJ1-2; d_gene: NA; abundance: NA; CDR3nt: TGTGCCAGCAGTTTAAGGGGAATAGGGTATGGCTACACCTTC; CDR3aa: CASSLRGIGYGYTF
v_gene: TRBV5-6; j_gene: TRBJ2-5; d_gene: NA; abundance: NA; CDR3nt: TGTGCCAGCAGCTTAAGGTACAGGGTCACTACGGAGACCCAGTACTTC; CDR3aa: CASSLRYRVTTETQYF
v_gene: TRBV5-1; j_gene: TRBJ1-6; d_gene: TRBD1; abundance: NA; CDR3nt: TGCGCCAGCAGCTTCCAGACAGGGGCAAATTCACCCCTCCACTTT; CDR3aa: CASSFQTGANSPLHF
v_gene: TRBV2; j_gene: TRBJ2-5; d_gene: NA; abundance: NA; CDR3nt: TGTGCCAGCAGTGACCCCAGGGGCTCCCAAGAGACCCAGTACTTC; CDR3aa: CASSDPRGSQETQYF
v_gene: TRBV2; j_gene: TRBJ2-5; d_gene: TRBD1; abundance: NA; CDR3nt: TGTGCCAGCAGCGACCTTCTTCAGGGGGCGCGGAGGGAGACCCAGTACTTC; CDR3aa: CASSDLLQGARRETQYF
v_gene: TRBV3-1/TRBV3-2; j_gene: TRBJ1-2; d_gene: TRBD1; abundance: NA; CDR3nt: TGTGCCAGCAGCCAGTTGGGACAGGCCAACTATGGCTACACCTTC; CDR3aa: CASSQLGQANYGYTF